Listed below are T cell receptor beta chains from one sample, sequenced in a study of Ad26.COV2.S vaccination and SARS-CoV-2 variants. TCRdb's copy holds only in-frame clones and misses some; the assay was immunoSEQ multiplex PCR. There are roughly 500,000 clones in the sample; 87% occur only once, and roughly 12% lies in the top ten. The sample consisted of peripheral blood, taken in a trial of Ad26.COV2.S vaccine versus placebo. These receptors all come from a person aged 18-60 years who received the Ad26.COV2.S COVID-19 vaccine or a placebo. Both conserved end residues are part of each CDR3.

J gene | V gene | CDR3 protein
TRBJ1-1 | TRBV28 | CASPPHGGRDTEAFF
TRBJ2-7 | TRBV9 | CASSRNLAGGQGSYEQYF
TRBJ1-1 | TRBV6-5 | CASIPRGGKNTEAFF
TRBJ1-2 | TRBV15 | CATSRPLGRGPGYTF
TRBJ1-4 | TRBV28 | CASSFPGAQGEKLFF
TRBJ2-7 | TRBV20-1 | CSASHRTQGEQYF
TRBJ1-6 | TRBV7-2 | CASSLIQGRDSPLHF
TRBJ1-4 | TRBV4-3 | CASSQGPGLNEKLFF
TRBJ1-1 | TRBV6-5 | CASCPQLNTEAFF
TRBJ2-3 | TRBV11-1 | CASSPPAGPQYF